A single sample is the source of the 30 T cell receptor beta chains below, sequenced in a study of technical replicates of blood from four donors. Using immunoSEQ multiplex PCR, the repertoire was profiled, and TCRdb retains in-frame clones only, with some absent. The top ten hold under 0.3% of the sample, which has under 90,000 clones, approximately 90% seen once. The sequencing input was T cells isolated from PBMCs. Receptors were obtained from a human donor in good health.

V usage is TRBV29-1 and J usage is TRBJ2-6; TRBD1 aligns across 8 bases. The CDR3 extends over 14 amino acids. Germline CDR1 reads SQVTM; CDR2 reads ANQGSEA. With 4 bases clipped from V and 3 bases from J, the junction kept 2 bases outside the gene matches. CDR3 DNA sequence: TGCAGCGTTGGGACAGGGAGTGGGGCCAACGTCCTGACTTTC. This codes for CSVGTGSGANVLTF.

A remark on this clone: The junction does not match germline at one end; this may be a read error. Here the CDR3 reads CASSLGTGNNQPQHF. As DNA, the CDR3 is TGTGCCAGCAGCCTAGGGACAGGGAACAATCAGCCCCAGCATTTT. V and J are TRBV13 and TRBJ1-5; 9 positions match TRBD1. From germline, CDR1 is PRHDT and CDR2 FYEKMQ (reference sequence). The CDR3 contains 15 residues.

J is TRBJ2-7 and V is TRBV6-1; 9 bases fit TRBD1. Germline lookup yields CDR1 MNHNS and CDR2 SASEGT. V lost 4 bases and J lost 2; bases outside the gene matches: 3. The CDR3 contains 14 residues. The DNA of the CDR3 is TGTGCCAGCAGTGGAGGGACAGGGCCCTACGAGCAGTACTTC. It codes for CASSGGTGPYEQYF.

The chain combines TRBV11-3 with TRBJ2-2; perhaps TRBD2 as D (6 bases). The CDR3 extends over 15 amino acids. Germline V gene lookup returns CDR1 SGHNT and CDR2 YENEEA. With 4 bases removed from V and 6 bases from J, the gap between germline ends came to 15 bases. The CDR3 region has the DNA TGTGCCAGCAGCTCATCCGGCGGGAAGGCCGGGGAGCTGTTTTTT. This encodes CASSSSGGKAGELFF.

This chain connects TRBV13 to TRBJ2-3, with 7 bases matching TRBD2. The V segment lost 0 bases and the J segment 4 bases; nucleotides outside the gene matches: 7. This CDR3 is built from 16 residues. CDR1 is PRHDT, CDR2 FYEKMQ, per germline (reference sequence). The DNA for the CDR3 is TGTGCCAGCAGCTTAGGGAGACCCGGGGGGTCAGATACGCAGTATTTT. This gives the protein CASSLGRPGGSDTQYF.

The chain uses TRBV29-1 and TRBJ2-3; 7 positions match TRBD1. The junction had 2 bases not matched to a gene; V was cut back by 4 bases and J by 13 bases. The germline V gene encodes CDR1 SQVTM and CDR2 ANQGSEA. The CDR3 spans 9 residues. CDR3 coding DNA: TGCAGCGTTGGGGACAGAGAGTATTTT. This gives the protein CSVGDREYF.

V is TRBV10-1 and J is TRBJ2-7, with a weak D call TRBD1 (6 bases). This CDR3 has 13 residues. Trimming cost V 7 bases and J 2 bases, with 12 bases left between them. CDR1 and CDR2 from the germline V gene are WNHNN and SYGVQD (reference sequence). CDR3 in DNA: TGCGCCAGCAACGAGGGGGTGGCCTACGAGCAGTACTTC. This sequence encodes CASNEGVAYEQYF.

The CDR3 nucleotides read TGTGCCAGCAGTGAACTAGCGGGGGGGCATAATGAGCAGTTCTTC. Translated, it gives CASSELAGGHNEQFF. The genes are TRBV25-1 and TRBJ2-1, with 12 bases aligning to TRBD2. Germline loops: CDR1 MGHDK, CDR2 SYGVNS. CDR3 length equals 15 residues. V dropped 2 bases and J dropped 7; count of bases not matched to a gene: 3.

V gene TRBV28 combines with J gene TRBJ2-7; no firm D call. The germline CDR1 and CDR2 sequences are MDHEN and SYDVKM. The CDR3 covers 12 residues. Trimming cost V 7 bases and J 6 bases, with 13 bases left between them. The CDR3 nucleotides are TGTGCCAGCACCCCGGGTGGGTCCGAGCAGTACTTC. This sequence encodes CASTPGGSEQYF.

The genes are TRBV10-3 and TRBJ2-5; perhaps TRBD2 as D (5 bases). Per the germline V gene, CDR1 is ENHRY and CDR2 is SYGVKD. V lost 0 bases to trimming and J lost 5 bases, with 25 bases between them. The CDR3 has 19 amino acids. CDR3 residues: CAISESVYSGGPSQETQYF. The CDR3 nucleotides read TGTGCCATCAGTGAGTCAGTTTACTCTGGAGGCCCCTCGCAGGAGACCCAGTACTTC.

The chain is built from TRBV7-2 and TRBJ2-2; D perhaps matches TRBD2 (6 bases). Trimming cost V 6 bases and J 6 bases, with 20 bases left between them. The CDR3 covers 16 residues. Germline V gene lookup returns CDR1 SGHTA and CDR2 FQGNSA. CDR3 in DNA: TGTGCCAGCAGATCATCCCCAAGGAGGGGAGCCGGGGAGCTGTTTTTT. It specifies CASRSSPRRGAGELFF.

This chain connects TRBV27 to TRBJ2-2; 9 bases align to TRBD1. Germline loops: CDR1 MNHEY, CDR2 SMNVEV (reference sequence). This CDR3 contains 17 residues. The trim removed 4 bases at V and 0 bases at J, leaving 6 bases unmatched. The CDR3 nucleotides read TGTGCCAGCAGTTGGGGGACAGGGATTGCGAACACCGGGGAGCTGTTTTTT. Amino acid sequence: CASSWGTGIANTGELFF.

The chain couples TRBV18 to TRBJ1-4, with D maybe TRBD1 (5 bases). Trimming removed 0 bases from V and 5 bases from J, with 7 bases in between. This CDR3 region has 14 residues. CDR1 is KGHSH and CDR2 is LQKENI in the germline V gene. Written as DNA, the CDR3 is TGTGCCAGCTCACCACCAGGGGTGAATGAAAAACTGTTTTTT. As protein: CASSPPGVNEKLFF.

The chain has TRBV4-2 and TRBJ2-7; 8 bases agree with TRBD2. CDR1 and CDR2 from the germline V gene are LGHNA and YNFKEQ. This CDR3 has 15 amino acids. V lost 1 base to trimming and J lost 1 base; unmatched junction nucleotides: 3. This chain's CDR3 is CASSQAPSGSYEQYF. In nucleotides, the CDR3 is TGTGCCAGCAGCCAAGCGCCTAGCGGGTCCTACGAGCAGTACTTC.

In its sample, this clone was seen once. This chain uses TRBV5-1 with TRBJ1-2, with D possibly TRBD1 on 6 matching bases. The V and J ends lost 3 bases and 0 bases respectively, with 9 bases between them. CDR1 SGHRS and CDR2 YFSETQ come from the germline V gene. The CDR3 contains 14 residues. The CDR3 DNA reads as TGCGCCAGCAGCTCTCAGGGGTCTAACTATGGCTACACCTTC. Its translation: CASSSQGSNYGYTF.

The CDR3 here is CASSPLTSGQGTDGYTF. In DNA, the CDR3 is TGCGCCAGCAGCCCCCTTACTTCGGGACAGGGGACAGATGGCTACACCTTC. The genes are TRBV5-1 and TRBJ1-2; 10 positions agree with TRBD1. This CDR3 has 17 residues. Germline V gene sequence: CDR1 SGHRS, CDR2 YFSETQ. Trimming took 4 bases from V and 6 from J; bases not matched to a gene: 15.

The V gene is TRBV5-1, the J gene TRBJ2-3, with 8 bases aligning to TRBD2. The CDR3 has 19 residues. Germline trimming cut 4 bases from V and 0 bases from J; bases unmatched to any gene: 16. Germline values: CDR1 SGHRS, CDR2 YFSETQ. CDR3 in amino acids: CASSPQIQTIAGSTDTQYF. The CDR3 bases are TGCGCCAGCAGCCCCCAAATACAGACTATAGCGGGGAGCACAGATACGCAGTATTTT. Combining the CDR3 with reference TRBV5-1 and TRBJ2-3 gives the whole variable domain KAGVTQTPRYLIKTRGQQVTLSCSPISGHRSVSWYQQTPGQGLQFLFEYFSETQRNKGNFPGRFSGRQFSNSRSEMNVSTLELGDSALYLCASSPQIQTIAGSTDTQYFGPGTRLTVL.

The CDR3 loop is CASSLQGSSYEQYF. CDR3 DNA: TGTGCCAGCAGTCTACAGGGGAGCTCCTACGAGCAGTACTTC. The V call is TRBV6-6, the J call TRBJ2-7; 7 bases map to TRBD1. The CDR3 length is 14 residues. With 5 bases clipped from V and 0 bases from J, the junction kept 4 bases outside the gene matches. From germline, CDR1 is MNHNY and CDR2 SVGAGI (reference sequence).

The table lists this clone with a count of one. The rearrangement uses TRBV19 and TRBJ1-1; D perhaps matches TRBD1 (5 bases). CDR1 is LNHDA and CDR2 is SQIVND in the germline V gene (reference sequence). Trimming stripped 3 bases from V and 5 bases from J, with 13 bases between. The CDR3 length is 14 residues. CDR3 coding DNA: TGTGCCAGTAGTATCGCGGGACCCCTTACTGAAGCTTTCTTT. Translated: CASSIAGPLTEAFF.

The rearrangement joins TRBV27 to TRBJ1-1, with D unresolved. This CDR3 has 16 residues. V was trimmed by 1 base and J by 3 bases, leaving 15 bases between them. Per the germline V gene, CDR1 is MNHEY and CDR2 is SMNVEV (reference sequence). In nucleotides, the CDR3 is TGTGCCAGCAGTTTATATTCAAGGGTCGGGGACACTGAAGCTTTCTTT. Protein product: CASSLYSRVGDTEAFF.

V is TRBV6-1 and J is TRBJ2-3; 7 bases map to TRBD1. Germline loops: CDR1 MNHNS, CDR2 SASEGT. J lost 1 base, V lost 2 bases, and 3 bases had no gene match. The CDR3 extends over 15 amino acids. CDR3 bases: TGTGCCAGCAGTGAACGACAGGGCGGCACAGATACGCAGTATTTT. It is translated as CASSERQGGTDTQYF.

The rearrangement uses TRBV12-5 and TRBJ1-1, with TRBD1 matching 10 bases. The CDR3 runs 17 residues. V was clipped by 4 bases and J by 0 bases; unmatched bases: 8. Germline loops: CDR1 LGHNT, CDR2 FRNRAP. The CDR3 reads CASGSRPGTGVNTEAFF. As DNA, the CDR3 is TGTGCTAGTGGTTCCCGTCCCGGGACAGGGGTGAACACTGAAGCTTTCTTT.

This clone was found once. The chain links TRBV18 to TRBJ2-7; a weak D match, TRBD1 (5 bases). This CDR3 has 14 amino acids. Germline values: CDR1 KGHSH, CDR2 LQKENI. The V end lost 0 bases, the J end lost 4 bases, and 10 bases lay between the germline ends. The CDR3 DNA follows: TGTGCCAGCTCACCACCATCCAGGGTATACGAGCAGTACTTC. This sequence encodes CASSPPSRVYEQYF.

The rearrangement joins TRBV5-1 to TRBJ1-4; 7 nucleotides line up with TRBD1. Germline-derived CDR1 and CDR2 are SGHRS and YFSETQ. V dropped 4 bases and J dropped 8; count of bases not matched to a gene: 8. The CDR3 consists of 14 residues. The CDR3 spells CASSPQGSQEKLFF. CDR3 nucleotides: TGCGCCAGCAGCCCACAGGGGAGTCAGGAAAAACTGTTTTTT. The variable domain in full, with the rest retrieved from reference TRBV5-1 and TRBJ1-4, is KAGVTQTPRYLIKTRGQQVTLSCSPISGHRSVSWYQQTPGQGLQFLFEYFSETQRNKGNFPGRFSGRQFSNSRSEMNVSTLELGDSALYLCASSPQGSQEKLFFGSGTQLSVL.

The genes are TRBV5-6 and TRBJ1-4; D gene ambiguous. From germline, CDR1 is SGHDT and CDR2 YYEEEE. The CDR3 totals 14 residues. Trimming took 4 bases from V and 7 from J, leaving 14 bases between them. The CDR3 nucleotides are TGTGCCAGCAGCGTCCGGGGTTTGGGTGAAAAACTGTTTTTT. It yields the protein CASSVRGLGEKLFF.

This chain connects TRBV6-5 to TRBJ1-3, with D unclear. The germline CDR1 and CDR2 sequences are MNHEY and SVGAGI. Trimming shortened V by 4 bases and J by 0 bases, and 4 bases separated the two germline ends. The CDR3 is 13 amino acids. CDR3 nucleotide sequence: TGTGCCAGCAGTTCCAACTCTGGAAACACCATATATTTT. It translates to CASSSNSGNTIYF.

This clone came up a few times. The genes are TRBV14 and TRBJ1-6; D gene ambiguous. Germline V lookup: CDR1 SGHDN, CDR2 FVKESK. Deletions cut 1 base from V and 3 bases from J, with 13 bases between. This CDR3 spans 17 amino acids. CDR3: CASSQVTVLGYNSPLHF. As DNA, the CDR3 is TGTGCCAGCAGCCAAGTTACGGTCCTCGGCTATAATTCACCCCTCCACTTT.

This sequence joins TRBV2 and TRBJ2-7; 8 positions match TRBD2. The germline V gene encodes CDR1 SNHLY and CDR2 FYNNEI. The CDR3 length is 18 residues. The ends lost 6 bases at V and 0 bases at J; junction bases unmatched: 16. The CDR3: CASSRRSLAGRSSYEQYF. CDR3 DNA sequence: TGTGCCAGCAGCAGAAGGTCGTTAGCGGGAAGGAGCTCCTACGAGCAGTACTTC.

J is TRBJ1-5 and V is TRBV4-1; D not resolved. In germline, CDR1 is MGHRA, CDR2 YSYEKL. The CDR3 is 14 residues long. Trimming cost V 4 bases and J 4 bases, with 11 bases left between them. CDR3 region: CASSPEGANQPQHF. CDR3 nucleotide sequence: TGCGCCAGCAGCCCTGAGGGAGCGAATCAGCCCCAGCATTTT.

This chain connects TRBV13 to TRBJ2-1; TRBD2 aligns across 13 bases. This CDR3 has 17 residues. Germline V gene lookup returns CDR1 PRHDT and CDR2 FYEKMQ (reference sequence). V shed 4 bases and J 4 bases; nucleotides not matched to a gene: 7. The CDR3 sequence is CASSWEGLAGTYNEQFF. The DNA of the CDR3 is TGTGCCAGCAGCTGGGAGGGACTAGCGGGGACATACAATGAGCAGTTCTTC.